A single sample gave rise to the 27 T cell receptor beta chains below, sequenced in a study of T cells after yellow fever vaccination. TCRdb passed the 5' RACE reads through MiXCR, listing each CDR3 protein once. The sample carries about 340,000 distinct CDR3 sequences, roughly 4% recorded once. The specimen was PBMCs, collected 5 days after the yellow fever booster vaccination. These receptors were obtained from a man younger than 35 who received the YFV17D yellow fever vaccine.

The chain combines TRBV4-1 with TRBJ1-5; no reliable D call. The germline V gene has CDR1 MGHRA and CDR2 YSYEKL. This CDR3 has 17 residues. V gave up 0 bases and J gave up 1 base, with 13 bases separating them. CDR3 DNA sequence: TGCGCCAGCAGCCAAGATCGGGCGGTAGAAAGCAATCAGCCCCAGCATTTT. This translates into CASSQDRAVESNQPQHF.

The chain joins TRBV5-1 to TRBJ2-3; a possible D gene is TRBD1 (7 bases). Trimming pared 4 bases from V and 2 bases from J, leaving 14 bases between. Germline-derived CDR1 and CDR2 are SGHRS and YFSETQ. The CDR3 loop spans 15 amino acids. In DNA, the CDR3 is TGCGCCAGCAGCCCGGCGGGACAGTACACAGATACGCAGTATTTT. This gives the protein CASSPAGQYTDTQYF.

This clonotype appeared many times. The chain joins TRBV7-2 to TRBJ2-7; TRBD2 matches at 14 bases. There are 16 residues in the CDR3. V trimming: 5 bases; J trimming: 2 bases; junction bases outside the gene matches: 5. The V gene's germline CDR1 is SGHTA and CDR2 FQGNSA. CDR3 sequence (DNA): TGTGCCAGCAGCCCCTGGACTAGCGGGGGGACCTACGAGCAGTACTTC. The encoded protein is CASSPWTSGGTYEQYF.

This clonotype was recorded a few times. V usage is TRBV11-2 and J usage is TRBJ1-6, with 9 bases lining up with TRBD1. Germline loops: CDR1 SGHAT, CDR2 FQNNGV. With 5 bases clipped from V and 6 bases from J, the junction kept 8 bases outside the gene matches. This CDR3 spans 16 amino acids. CDR3 protein: CASSRPGQGVNSPLHF. In DNA, the CDR3 is TGTGCCAGCAGCCGTCCGGGACAGGGAGTTAATTCACCCCTCCACTTT.

V is TRBV9 and J is TRBJ2-1; tentatively, D is TRBD2 (6 bases). The CDR3 spans 15 residues. Between the trimmed V and J ends, which lost 3 bases and 8 bases, there was a span of 18 bases. Germline V gives CDR1 SGDLS, CDR2 YYNGEE. The CDR3 sequence: CASSGSGTPEDEQFF. DNA of the CDR3: TGTGCCAGCAGCGGGTCCGGGACTCCCGAGGATGAGCAGTTCTTC.

The CDR3, as DNA: TGTGCCAGCAGTTACGGCGTCAGGGGTTTACGTGACACCGGGGAGCTGTTTTTT. Protein sequence: CASSYGVRGLRDTGELFF. The genes are TRBV6-2 or TRBV6-3 and TRBJ2-2, with a weak D call TRBD1 (6 bases). Looked up from germline, CDR1 is MNHEY and CDR2 is SVGEGT. The CDR3 length is 18 residues. V was pared by 2 bases and J by 3 bases, with 19 bases between.

Many counts were recorded for this clonotype. The genes are TRBV6-5 and TRBJ1-6; the D is unclear. Germline V lookup: CDR1 MNHEY, CDR2 SVGAGI. This CDR3 comprises 15 residues. The V gene lost 6 bases and the J gene lost 7 bases, with 16 bases spanning the gap. CDR3 nucleotide sequence: TGTGCCAGCAGGATCTTCGGCCGGTTCAATTCACCCCTCCACTTT. Translating gives CASRIFGRFNSPLHF.

This clonotype was counted a few times. A much larger clone lies one base from this, so it may be a read error. The rearrangement joins TRBV27 to TRBJ2-3; TRBD2 agrees at 12 bases. Per germline, CDR1 MNHEY and CDR2 SMNVEV (reference sequence). V shed 11 bases and J 0 bases; nucleotides not matched to a gene: 18. The CDR3 has 19 amino acids. The CDR3 coding sequence is TGTGCCGGCAAGGGAGCTCCGGGGACTAGCGGGCAAAGCACAGATACGCAGTATTTT. This sequence encodes CAGKGAPGTSGQSTDTQYF.

V usage is TRBV6-2 or TRBV6-3 and J usage is TRBJ1-5; 7 nucleotides agree with TRBD1. Germline V gene data show CDR1 as MNHEY and CDR2 as SVGEGT. The CDR3 sequence is 16 residues long. Trimming removed 6 bases from V and 6 bases from J; junction bases left unmatched: 14. CDR3 sequence (DNA): TGTGCCAGCAGCCCCAAACAGGGGACGTATGCTCAGCCCCAGCATTTT. Translating gives CASSPKQGTYAQPQHF.

Only a few counts were recorded for this clonotype. The chain has TRBV12-3 or TRBV12-4 and TRBJ1-2; D is uncertain. Trimming took 7 bases from V and 1 from J, leaving 10 bases between them. The CDR3 spans 13 residues. In DNA, the CDR3 is TGTGCCAGCACCCCCCTCAGTAACTATGGCTACACCTTC. It encodes CASTPLSNYGYTF.

This clonotype appeared a few times. The V call is TRBV7-8, the J call TRBJ2-5; 13 bases match TRBD2. The CDR3 sequence is 15 residues long. The germline V gene has CDR1 SGHVS and CDR2 FQNEAQ. V dropped 4 bases and J dropped 3; count of bases not matched to a gene: 2. The chain's CDR3 is CASSSGLAGKETQYF. The CDR3 DNA is TGTGCCAGCAGCTCGGGACTAGCGGGAAAAGAGACCCAGTACTTC.

This clonotype was observed a handful of times. V and J are TRBV28 and TRBJ2-1; 9 positions agree with TRBD2. This CDR3 has 17 residues. Unmatched junction bases numbered 15, after V lost 3 bases and J lost 9 bases. CDR1 and CDR2 (germline): MDHEN, SYDVKM. The CDR3 reads CASSFFTPGLAGGEQFF. The CDR3 DNA reads TGTGCCAGCAGTTTCTTTACCCCGGGACTAGCTGGGGGTGAGCAGTTCTTC.

This clonotype was recorded at least ten times. This chain links TRBV5-6 with TRBJ2-7, with a possible D match to TRBD1 (6 bases). CDR1 SGHDT and CDR2 YYEEEE come from the germline V gene. The V end lost 1 base, the J end lost 9 bases, and 11 bases lay between the germline ends. This CDR3 region has 12 residues. CDR3 nucleotides: TGTGCCAGCAGCTTGCCGGGGACACTGCAGTACTTC. Its translation is CASSLPGTLQYF.

The rearrangement uses TRBV5-1 and TRBJ2-1, with D perhaps TRBD2 (6 bases). The germline gives CDR1 SGHRS, CDR2 YFSETQ. CDR3 length: 16 amino acids. V gave up 4 bases and J gave up 6 bases, with 20 bases separating them. For the CDR3, the DNA is TGCGCCAGCAGCCCCAGCGGCGGGGTCCCTTTCAATGAGCAGTTCTTC. It translates to CASSPSGGVPFNEQFF.

This rearrangement joins TRBV7-9 to TRBJ1-1; no reliable D call. The CDR3 loop spans 16 amino acids. V was clipped by 1 base and J by 0 bases, with 12 bases between them. Germline CDR1 and CDR2: SEHNR and FQNEAQ (reference sequence). The CDR3 bases are TGTGCCAGCAGCTTAGGGGGATTGGGGATGAACACTGAAGCTTTCTTT. It yields the protein CASSLGGLGMNTEAFF.

The sample holds many counts of this clonotype. This chain connects TRBV7-2 to TRBJ1-1; D is undetermined. V was pared by 1 base and J by 0 bases, with 9 bases between. Germline CDR1 and CDR2: SGHTA and FQGNSA. The CDR3 length is 15 residues. The CDR3 DNA is TGTGCCAGCAGCTTAGTATCGCAGCTGAACACTGAAGCTTTCTTT. Amino acid sequence: CASSLVSQLNTEAFF.

This clonotype turned up a few times. This chain uses TRBV21-1 with TRBJ2-1; the table gives TRBD1 as D, unverified against the DNA. TRBV21-1 is assigned pseudogene status. The CDR3 covers 17 residues. The CDR3 bases are TGTGCCAGCAGCAAAGTTCAGGAAGGACATTCAACACGGGAGCAGTTCTTC. Translated, it gives CASSKVQEGHSTREQFF.

This chain connects TRBV6-6 to TRBJ1-6; perhaps TRBD1 as D (6 bases). V was cut by 4 bases and J by 0 bases, with 7 bases left in between. The germline V gene encodes CDR1 MNHNY and CDR2 SVGAGI (reference sequence). The CDR3 is 15 amino acids. Here the CDR3 reads CASSSDSSYNSPLHF. Here the CDR3 DNA reads TGTGCCAGCAGTTCGGACAGCTCCTATAATTCACCCCTCCACTTT.

This clonotype was counted at least ten times. The V and J genes are TRBV6-5 and TRBJ1-5; 7 bases align to TRBD1. CDR1 is MNHEY, CDR2 SVGAGI, per germline. Trimming took 3 bases from V and 6 from J; bases not matched to a gene: 5. CDR3 length: 14 residues. CDR3 in amino acids: CASSYRQGGQPQHF. The CDR3 coding sequence is TGTGCCAGCAGTTATAGACAGGGCGGTCAGCCCCAGCATTTT.

The chain is built from TRBV3-1 and TRBJ1-2, with D possibly being TRBD1 (5 bases). The CDR3 loop spans 14 amino acids. The V end lost 5 bases, the J end lost 6 bases, and 16 bases lay between the germline ends. Per the germline V gene, CDR1 is LGHDT and CDR2 is YNNKEL (reference sequence). CDR3 bases: TGTGCCAGCAGCAAATCTCTTCCGGGGCATGGCTACACCTTC. Protein sequence: CASSKSLPGHGYTF.

This clonotype turned up a few times. The CDR3 DNA reads as TGCGCCAGCAGCCAGGACCCCAATTCACCCCTCCACTTT. Its translation is CASSQDPNSPLHF. This rearrangement joins TRBV4-1 to TRBJ1-6, with D unclear. The V end lost 3 bases, the J end lost 7 bases, and 7 bases lay between the germline ends. The CDR3 covers 13 residues. In germline, CDR1 is MGHRA, CDR2 YSYEKL.

The rearrangement joins TRBV7-2 to TRBJ1-6; the match to TRBD1 covers 9 bases. This CDR3 comprises 15 residues. After removal of 5 bases from V and 10 bases from J, the junction contained 9 bases not matched to a gene. Germline CDR1 reads SGHTA; CDR2 reads FQGNSA. CDR3 in amino acids: CASSPQGALGSPLHF. CDR3 DNA sequence: TGTGCCAGCAGCCCACAGGGGGCCCTTGGGTCACCCCTCCACTTT.

This clonotype was found many times. The rearrangement uses TRBV5-1 and TRBJ1-2; no clear D. CDR3 size: 13 residues. Looked up from germline, CDR1 is SGHRS and CDR2 is YFSETQ. V was cut by 3 bases and J by 8 bases, with 14 bases left in between. The CDR3 loop is CASSSENGYGYTF. CDR3 coding DNA: TGCGCCAGCAGCTCGGAAAACGGGTACGGCTACACCTTC. The entire variable domain, with the rest obtained from reference TRBV5-1 and TRBJ1-2, is as follows: KAGVTQTPRYLIKTRGQQVTLSCSPISGHRSVSWYQQTPGQGLQFLFEYFSETQRNKGNFPGRFSGRQFSNSRSEMNVSTLELGDSALYLCASSSENGYGYTFGSGTRLTVV.

This clonotype appeared many times. This chain connects TRBV5-1 to TRBJ2-1; D unclear. The CDR3 runs 13 residues. V shed 0 bases and J shed 5 bases, with 6 bases lying between them. Germline values: CDR1 SGHRS, CDR2 YFSETQ. The CDR3 reads CASSLAGHNEQFF. In DNA, the CDR3 is TGCGCCAGCAGCTTGGCCGGACACAATGAGCAGTTCTTC.

This clonotype turned up a few times. The chain is built from TRBV27 and TRBJ2-1; 7 nucleotides line up with TRBD1. Germline V gives CDR1 MNHEY, CDR2 SMNVEV (reference sequence). V shed 8 bases and J 5 bases; nucleotides not matched to a gene: 3. This CDR3 spans 12 amino acids. CDR3 coding DNA: TGTGCCAGCGGAACAGGGGACAATGAGCAGTTCTTC. It yields the protein CASGTGDNEQFF.

This clonotype was picked up many times. The chain links TRBV6-2 or TRBV6-3 to TRBJ2-7; 7 nucleotides agree with TRBD1. Looked up from germline, CDR1 is MNHEY and CDR2 is SVGEGT. V lost 6 bases to trimming and J lost 3 bases; unmatched junction nucleotides: 2. The CDR3 sequence is 12 residues long. CDR3 residues: CASRDRYYEQYF. CDR3 bases: TGTGCCAGCAGGGACAGGTACTACGAGCAGTACTTC.

The chain recombines TRBV9 with TRBJ1-2; D might be TRBD1 (5 bases). Germline-derived CDR1 and CDR2 are SGDLS and YYNGEE. The CDR3 runs 15 residues. Trimming cost V 0 bases and J 8 bases, with 17 bases left between them. The CDR3 sequence is CASSVDLDTLGGYTF. CDR3 DNA: TGTGCCAGCAGCGTAGACCTGGACACTCTAGGAGGCTACACCTTC.